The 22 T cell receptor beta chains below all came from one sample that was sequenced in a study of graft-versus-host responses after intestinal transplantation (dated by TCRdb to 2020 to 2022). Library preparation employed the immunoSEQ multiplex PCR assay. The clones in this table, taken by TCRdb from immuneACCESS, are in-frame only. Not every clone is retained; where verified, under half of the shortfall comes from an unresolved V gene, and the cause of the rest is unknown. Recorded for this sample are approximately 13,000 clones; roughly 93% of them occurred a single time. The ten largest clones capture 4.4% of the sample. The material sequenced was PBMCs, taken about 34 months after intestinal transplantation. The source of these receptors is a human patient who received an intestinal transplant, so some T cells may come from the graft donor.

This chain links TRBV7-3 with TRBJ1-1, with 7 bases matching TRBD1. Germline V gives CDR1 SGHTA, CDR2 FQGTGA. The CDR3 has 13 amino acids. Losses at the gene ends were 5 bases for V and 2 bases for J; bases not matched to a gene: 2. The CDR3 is CASSGQENTEAFF. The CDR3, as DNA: TGTGCCAGCAGCGGACAGGAAAACACTGAAGCTTTCTTT.

CDR3 sequence (DNA): TGTGCCCGATGGACAGGATCCTACGAGCAGTACTTC. It is translated as CARWTGSYEQYF. V is TRBV19 and J is TRBJ2-7, with 7 bases lining up with TRBD1. The CDR3 sequence is 12 residues long. V lost 11 bases and J lost 1; bases outside the gene matches: 5. Germline V lookup: CDR1 LNHDA, CDR2 SQIVND (reference sequence). The full variable domain, its missing parts supplied by reference TRBV19 and TRBJ2-7, is DGGITQSPKYLFRKEGQNVTLSCEQNLNHDAMYWYRQDPGQGLRLIYYSQIVNDFQKGDIAEGYSVSREKKESFPLTVTSAQKNPTAFYLCARWTGSYEQYFGPGTRLTVT.

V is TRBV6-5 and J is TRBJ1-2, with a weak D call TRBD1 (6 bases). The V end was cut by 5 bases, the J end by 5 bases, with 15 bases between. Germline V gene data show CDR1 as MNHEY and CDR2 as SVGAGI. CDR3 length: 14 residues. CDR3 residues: CASSSGGLPYGYTF. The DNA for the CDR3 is TGTGCCAGCAGTAGCGGGGGCCTCCCATATGGCTACACCTTC.

The CDR3 spells CASSPGTGEETQYF. In nucleotides, the CDR3 is TGTGCCAGCTCTCCCGGGACAGGGGAAGAGACCCAGTACTTC. The chain has TRBV18 and TRBJ2-5; 10 bases are a match to TRBD1. The CDR3 has 14 residues. V was clipped by 6 bases and J by 3 bases; unmatched bases: 4. Germline V gene data show CDR1 as KGHSH and CDR2 as LQKENI.

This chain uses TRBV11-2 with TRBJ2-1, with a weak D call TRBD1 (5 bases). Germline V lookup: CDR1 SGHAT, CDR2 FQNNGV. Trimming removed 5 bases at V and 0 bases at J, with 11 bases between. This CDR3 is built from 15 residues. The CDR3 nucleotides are TGTGCCAGCAGCCGACAGCTCAGCTCCTACAATGAGCAGTTCTTC. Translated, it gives CASSRQLSSYNEQFF.

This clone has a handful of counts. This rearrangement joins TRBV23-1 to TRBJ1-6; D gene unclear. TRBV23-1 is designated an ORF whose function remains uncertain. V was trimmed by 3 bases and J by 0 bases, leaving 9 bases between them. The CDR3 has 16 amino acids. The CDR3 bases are TGCGCCAGCAGTCAGTGGGTCAGCTCCTATAATTCACCCCTCCACTTT. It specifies CASSQWVSSYNSPLHF.

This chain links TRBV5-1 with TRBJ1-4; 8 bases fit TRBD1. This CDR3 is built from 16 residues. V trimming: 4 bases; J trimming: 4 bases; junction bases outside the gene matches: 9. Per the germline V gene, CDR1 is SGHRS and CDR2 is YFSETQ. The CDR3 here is CASSIGQGRGNEKLFF. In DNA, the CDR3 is TGCGCCAGCAGCATCGGACAGGGAAGGGGTAATGAAAAACTGTTTTTT.

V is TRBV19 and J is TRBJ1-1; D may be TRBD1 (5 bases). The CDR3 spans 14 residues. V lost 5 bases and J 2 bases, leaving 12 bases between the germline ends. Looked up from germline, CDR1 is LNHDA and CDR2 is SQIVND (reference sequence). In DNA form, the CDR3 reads TGTGCCAGTAGTCCCCGGGACCGCAACACTGAAGCTTTCTTT. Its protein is CASSPRDRNTEAFF.

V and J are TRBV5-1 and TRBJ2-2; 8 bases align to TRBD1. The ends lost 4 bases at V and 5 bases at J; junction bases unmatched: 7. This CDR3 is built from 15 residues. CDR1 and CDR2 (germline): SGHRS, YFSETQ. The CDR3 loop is CASSLGQASTGELFF. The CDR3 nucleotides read TGCGCCAGCAGCCTGGGACAGGCCTCGACCGGGGAGCTGTTTTTT.

CDR3 nucleotide sequence: TGTGCCAGCTCCTGGGGACAGGGACCCTACAATGAGCAGTTCTTC. This encodes CASSWGQGPYNEQFF. The chain recombines TRBV7-3 with TRBJ2-1, with 9 bases lining up with TRBD1. Germline loops: CDR1 SGHTA, CDR2 FQGTGA. The CDR3 covers 15 residues. V was clipped by 8 bases and J by 2 bases; unmatched bases: 7.

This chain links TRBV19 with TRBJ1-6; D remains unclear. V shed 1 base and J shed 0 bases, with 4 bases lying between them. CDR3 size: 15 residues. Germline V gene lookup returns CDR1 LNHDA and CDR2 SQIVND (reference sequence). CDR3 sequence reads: CASSIAYSYNSPLHF. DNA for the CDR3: TGTGCCAGTAGTATAGCATACTCCTATAATTCACCCCTCCACTTT. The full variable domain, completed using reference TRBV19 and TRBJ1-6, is DGGITQSPKYLFRKEGQNVTLSCEQNLNHDAMYWYRQDPGQGLRLIYYSQIVNDFQKGDIAEGYSVSREKKESFPLTVTSAQKNPTAFYLCASSIAYSYNSPLHFGNGTRLTVT.

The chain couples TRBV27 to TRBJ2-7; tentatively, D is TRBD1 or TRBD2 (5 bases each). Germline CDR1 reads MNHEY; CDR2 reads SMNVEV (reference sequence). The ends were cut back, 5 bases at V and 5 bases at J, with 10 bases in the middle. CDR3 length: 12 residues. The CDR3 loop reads CASSRLGHEQYF. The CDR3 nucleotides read TGTGCCAGCAGTCGCCTGGGACACGAGCAGTACTTC.

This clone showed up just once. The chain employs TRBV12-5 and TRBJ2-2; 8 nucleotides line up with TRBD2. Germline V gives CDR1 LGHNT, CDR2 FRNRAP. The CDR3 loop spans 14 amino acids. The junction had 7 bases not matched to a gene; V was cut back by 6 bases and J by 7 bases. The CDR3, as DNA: TGTGCTAGTGGACGGGGACTAGAGGTCGGGGAGCTGTTTTTT. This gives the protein CASGRGLEVGELFF. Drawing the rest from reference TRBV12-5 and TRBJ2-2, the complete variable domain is DARVTQTPRHKVTEMGQEVTMRCQPILGHNTVFWYRQTMMQGLELLAYFRNRAPLDDSGMPKDRFSAEMPDATLATLKIQPSEPRDSAVYFCASGRGLEVGELFFGEGSRLTVL.

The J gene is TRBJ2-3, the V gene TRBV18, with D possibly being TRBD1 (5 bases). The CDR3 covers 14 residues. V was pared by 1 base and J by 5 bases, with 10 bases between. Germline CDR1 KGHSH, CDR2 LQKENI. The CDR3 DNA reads TGTGCCAGCTCACCACAGGGGCGACAAGATACGCAGTATTTT. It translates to CASSPQGRQDTQYF. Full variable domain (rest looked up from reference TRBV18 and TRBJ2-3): NAGVMQNPRHLVRRRGQEARLRCSPMKGHSHVYWYRQLPEEGLKFMVYLQKENIIDESGMPKERFSAEFPKEGPSILRIQQVVRGDSAAYFCASSPQGRQDTQYFGPGTRLTVL.

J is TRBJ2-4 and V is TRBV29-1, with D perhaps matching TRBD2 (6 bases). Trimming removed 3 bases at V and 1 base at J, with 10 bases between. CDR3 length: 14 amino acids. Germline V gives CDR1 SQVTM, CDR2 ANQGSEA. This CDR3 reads CSVELAGAKNIQYF. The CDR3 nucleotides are TGCAGCGTTGAGCTGGCGGGGGCCAAAAACATTCAGTACTTC.

The CDR3 region is CASSVEGQGASEQYF. In nucleotides, the CDR3 is TGTGCCAGCAGCGTAGAGGGACAGGGGGCCAGCGAGCAGTACTTC. The chain employs TRBV9 and TRBJ2-7, with 12 positions matching TRBD1. V trimming: 0 bases; J trimming: 6 bases; junction bases outside the gene matches: 4. Per germline, CDR1 SGDLS and CDR2 YYNGEE. The length of the CDR3 is 15 residues.

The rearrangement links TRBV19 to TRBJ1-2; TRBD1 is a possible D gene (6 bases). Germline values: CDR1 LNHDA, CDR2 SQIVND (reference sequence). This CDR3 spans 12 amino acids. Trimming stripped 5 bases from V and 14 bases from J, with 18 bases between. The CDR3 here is CASSSQGTARTF. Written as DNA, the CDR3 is TGTGCCAGTAGTTCCCAGGGGACGGCTAGGACCTTC.

The CDR3 region has the DNA TGTGCCAGCAGCGTAGGCGGTTCGCACACTGAAGCTTTCTTT. Its translation: CASSVGGSHTEAFF. The V call is TRBV9, the J call TRBJ1-1, with D unresolved. The CDR3 length is 14 residues. Germline assignment: CDR1 SGDLS and CDR2 YYNGEE. Trimming removed 0 bases from V and 3 bases from J, with 9 bases in between.

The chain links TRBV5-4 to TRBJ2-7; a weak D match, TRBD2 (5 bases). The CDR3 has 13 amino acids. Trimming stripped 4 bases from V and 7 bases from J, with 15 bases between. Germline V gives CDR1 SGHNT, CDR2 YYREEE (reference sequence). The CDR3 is CASSTLEREEQYF. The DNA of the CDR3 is TGTGCCAGCAGCACGCTCGAGAGGGAAGAGCAGTACTTC.

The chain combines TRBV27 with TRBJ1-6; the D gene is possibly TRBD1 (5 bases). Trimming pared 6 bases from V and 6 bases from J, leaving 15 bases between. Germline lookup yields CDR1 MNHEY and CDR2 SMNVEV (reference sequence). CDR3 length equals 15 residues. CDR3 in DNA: TGTGCCAGCAGCCTGATCGGACATCCTAATTCACCCCTCCACTTT. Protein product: CASSLIGHPNSPLHF.

The DNA of the CDR3 is TGTGCCAGCAGGCTACAGGGCGGCACTGAAGCTTTCTTT. This encodes CASRLQGGTEAFF. The V gene is TRBV5-6, the J gene TRBJ1-1, with D perhaps matching TRBD1 (6 bases). Germline CDR1 reads SGHDT; CDR2 reads YYEEEE. Trimming shortened V by 5 bases and J by 4 bases, and 12 bases separated the two germline ends. The CDR3 covers 13 residues.

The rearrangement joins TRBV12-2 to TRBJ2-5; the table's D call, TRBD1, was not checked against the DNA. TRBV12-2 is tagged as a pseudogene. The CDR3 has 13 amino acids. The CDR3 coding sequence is TGTGCAAGTCCCAGGCCGTACCAAGAGACCCAGTACTTC. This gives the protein CASPRPYQETQYF.